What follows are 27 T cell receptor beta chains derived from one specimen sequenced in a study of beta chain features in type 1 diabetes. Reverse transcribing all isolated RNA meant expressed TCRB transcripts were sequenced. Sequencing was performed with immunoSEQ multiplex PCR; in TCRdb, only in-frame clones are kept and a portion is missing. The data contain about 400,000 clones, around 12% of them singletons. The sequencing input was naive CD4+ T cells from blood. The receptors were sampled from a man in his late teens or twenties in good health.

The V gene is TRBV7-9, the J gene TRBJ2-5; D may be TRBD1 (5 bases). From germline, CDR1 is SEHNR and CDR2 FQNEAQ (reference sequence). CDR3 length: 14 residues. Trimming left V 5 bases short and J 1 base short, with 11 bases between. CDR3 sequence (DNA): TGTGCCAGCAGCCCAGGACATGCCCAAGAGACCCAGTACTTC. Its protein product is CASSPGHAQETQYF.

In DNA, the CDR3 is TGTGCCAGCAGTGTGGGAGGGTCGCAGTACTTC. Translating it yields CASSVGGSQYF. The J gene is TRBJ2-7, the V gene TRBV28, with 7 bases aligning to TRBD2. CDR1 and CDR2 (germline): MDHEN, SYDVKM. Trimming took 5 bases from V and 9 from J; bases not matched to a gene: 4. The CDR3 has 11 amino acids.

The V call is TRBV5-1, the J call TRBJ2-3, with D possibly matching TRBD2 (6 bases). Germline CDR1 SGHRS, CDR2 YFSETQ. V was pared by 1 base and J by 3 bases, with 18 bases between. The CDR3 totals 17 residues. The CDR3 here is CASSLQLRSEGTDTQYF. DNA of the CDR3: TGCGCCAGCAGCTTGCAACTTCGCTCGGAGGGGACAGATACGCAGTATTTT.

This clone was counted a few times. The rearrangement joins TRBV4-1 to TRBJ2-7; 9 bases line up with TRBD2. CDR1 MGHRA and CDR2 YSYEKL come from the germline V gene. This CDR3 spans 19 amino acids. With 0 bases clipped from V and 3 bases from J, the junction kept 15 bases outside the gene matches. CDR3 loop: CASSQDPQAGGRLGYEQYF. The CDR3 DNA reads TGCGCCAGCAGCCAAGACCCCCAAGCGGGAGGACGCCTCGGCTACGAGCAGTACTTC.

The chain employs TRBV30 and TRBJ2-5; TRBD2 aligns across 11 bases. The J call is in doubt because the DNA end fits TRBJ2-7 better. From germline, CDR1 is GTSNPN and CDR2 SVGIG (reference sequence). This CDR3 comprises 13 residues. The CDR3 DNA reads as TGTGCCTCCGAGACTAGCGGGGCCTACGAGCAGTACTTC. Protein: CASETSGAYEQYF.

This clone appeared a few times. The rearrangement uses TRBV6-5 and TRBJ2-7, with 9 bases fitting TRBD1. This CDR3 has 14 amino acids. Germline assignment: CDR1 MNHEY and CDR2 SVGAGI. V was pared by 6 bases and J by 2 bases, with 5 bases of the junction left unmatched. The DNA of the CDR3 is TGTGCCAGCAGAACCGGGACAGGGCCCTACGAGCAGTACTTC. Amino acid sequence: CASRTGTGPYEQYF.

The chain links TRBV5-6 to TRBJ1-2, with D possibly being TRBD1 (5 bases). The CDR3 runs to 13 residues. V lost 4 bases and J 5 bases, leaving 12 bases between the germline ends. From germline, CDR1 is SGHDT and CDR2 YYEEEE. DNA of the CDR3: TGTGCCAGCAGCCCTGACAGCGATTATGGCTACACCTTC. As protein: CASSPDSDYGYTF.

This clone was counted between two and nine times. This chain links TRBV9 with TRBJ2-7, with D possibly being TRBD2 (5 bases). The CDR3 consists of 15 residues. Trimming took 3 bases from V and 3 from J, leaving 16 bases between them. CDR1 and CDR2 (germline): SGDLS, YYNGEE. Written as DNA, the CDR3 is TGTGCCAGCAGCGCCGCGCCCAGTCGGGGCTACGAGCAGTACTTC. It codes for CASSAAPSRGYEQYF.

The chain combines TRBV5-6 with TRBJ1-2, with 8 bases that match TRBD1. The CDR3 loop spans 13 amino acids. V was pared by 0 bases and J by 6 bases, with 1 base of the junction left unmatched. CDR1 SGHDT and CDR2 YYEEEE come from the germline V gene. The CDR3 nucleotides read TGTGCCAGCAGCTTGGGCAGGGGGCATGGCTACACCTTC. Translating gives CASSLGRGHGYTF.

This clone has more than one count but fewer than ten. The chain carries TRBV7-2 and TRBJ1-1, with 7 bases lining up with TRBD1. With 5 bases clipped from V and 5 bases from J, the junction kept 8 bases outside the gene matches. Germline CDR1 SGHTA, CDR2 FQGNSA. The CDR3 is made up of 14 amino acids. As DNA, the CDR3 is TGTGCCAGCAGCCAGGGGGGCAGGGGGACTGAAGCTTTCTTT. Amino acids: CASSQGGRGTEAFF.

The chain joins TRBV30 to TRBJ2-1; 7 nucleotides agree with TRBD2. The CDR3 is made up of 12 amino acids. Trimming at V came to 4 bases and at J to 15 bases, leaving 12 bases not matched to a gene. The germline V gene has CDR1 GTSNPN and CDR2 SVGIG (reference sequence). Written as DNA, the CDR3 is TGTGCCTGGATTAACGGAGCGGGATGGGCGTTCTTC. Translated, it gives CAWINGAGWAFF.

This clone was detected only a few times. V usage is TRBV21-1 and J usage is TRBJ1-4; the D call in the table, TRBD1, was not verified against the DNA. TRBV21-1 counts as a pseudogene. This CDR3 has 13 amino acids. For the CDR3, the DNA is TGTGCCAGCAGAGGCAGGGTCGGGGAAAAACTGTTTTTT. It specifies CASRGRVGEKLFF.

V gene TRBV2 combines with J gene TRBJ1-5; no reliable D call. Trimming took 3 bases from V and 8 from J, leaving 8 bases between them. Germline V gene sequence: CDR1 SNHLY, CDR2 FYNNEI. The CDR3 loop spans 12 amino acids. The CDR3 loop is CASSDQAEPQHF. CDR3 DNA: TGTGCCAGCAGTGACCAGGCTGAGCCCCAGCATTTT. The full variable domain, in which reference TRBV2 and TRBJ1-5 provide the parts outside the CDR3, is EPEVTQTPSHQVTQMGQEVILRCVPISNHLYFYWYRQILGQKVEFLVSFYNNEISEKSEIFDDQFSVERPDGSNFTLKIRSTKLEDSAMYFCASSDQAEPQHFGDGTRLSIL.

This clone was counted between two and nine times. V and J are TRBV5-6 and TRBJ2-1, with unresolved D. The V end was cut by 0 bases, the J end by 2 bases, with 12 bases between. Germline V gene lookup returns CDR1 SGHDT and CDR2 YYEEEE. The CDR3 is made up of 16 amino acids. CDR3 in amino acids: CASSLVRASTYNEQFF. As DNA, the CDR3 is TGTGCCAGCAGCTTGGTTCGAGCTTCTACCTACAATGAGCAGTTCTTC. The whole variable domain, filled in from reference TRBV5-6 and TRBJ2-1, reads DAGVTQSPTHLIKTRGQQVTLRCSPKSGHDTVSWYQQALGQGPQFIFQYYEEEERQRGNFPDRFSGHQFPNYSSELNVNALLLGDSALYLCASSLVRASTYNEQFFGPGTRLTVL.

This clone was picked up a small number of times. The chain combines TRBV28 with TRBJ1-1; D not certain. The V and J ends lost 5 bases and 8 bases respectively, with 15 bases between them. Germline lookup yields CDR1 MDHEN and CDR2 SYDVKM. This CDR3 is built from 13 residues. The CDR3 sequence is CASSPPAATEAFF. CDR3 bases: TGTGCCAGCAGTCCCCCAGCAGCGACCGAAGCTTTCTTT.

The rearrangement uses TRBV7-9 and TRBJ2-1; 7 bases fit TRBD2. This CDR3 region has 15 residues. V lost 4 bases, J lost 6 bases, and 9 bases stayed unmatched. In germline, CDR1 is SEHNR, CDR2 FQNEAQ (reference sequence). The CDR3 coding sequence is TGTGCCAGCAGCTATCGGCTAGCGGAACCCAATGAGCAGTTCTTC. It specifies CASSYRLAEPNEQFF.

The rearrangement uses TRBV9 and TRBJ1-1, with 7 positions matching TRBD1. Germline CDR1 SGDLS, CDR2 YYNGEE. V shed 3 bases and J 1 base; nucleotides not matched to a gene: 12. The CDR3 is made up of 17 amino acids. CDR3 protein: CASSGATSDRQNTEAFF. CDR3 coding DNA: TGTGCCAGCAGCGGGGCCACTTCGGACAGGCAGAACACTGAAGCTTTCTTT.

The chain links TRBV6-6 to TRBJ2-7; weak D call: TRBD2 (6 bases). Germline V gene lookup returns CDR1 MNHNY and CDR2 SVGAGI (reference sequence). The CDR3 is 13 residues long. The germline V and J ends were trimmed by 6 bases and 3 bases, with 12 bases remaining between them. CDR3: CASSPTSSYEQYF. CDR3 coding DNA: TGTGCCAGCAGCCCCACTAGCAGCTACGAGCAGTACTTC.

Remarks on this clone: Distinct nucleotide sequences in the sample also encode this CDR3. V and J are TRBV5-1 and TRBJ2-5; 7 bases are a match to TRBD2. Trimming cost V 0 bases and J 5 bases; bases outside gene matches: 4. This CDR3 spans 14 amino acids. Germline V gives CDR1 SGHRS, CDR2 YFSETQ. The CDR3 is CASSLVGLGETQYF. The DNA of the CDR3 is TGCGCCAGCAGCTTGGTTGGACTAGGGGAGACCCAGTACTTC.

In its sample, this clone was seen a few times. The DNA of the CDR3 is TGTGCCAGCCGCCGGGGTCCAGATACGCAGTATTTT. As protein: CASRRGPDTQYF. This chain links TRBV5-4 with TRBJ2-3, with D possibly matching TRBD2 (5 bases). The CDR3 is made up of 12 amino acids. Trimming shortened V by 7 bases and J by 4 bases, and 10 bases separated the two germline ends. Germline V CDR1 and CDR2: SGHNT, YYREEE (reference sequence).

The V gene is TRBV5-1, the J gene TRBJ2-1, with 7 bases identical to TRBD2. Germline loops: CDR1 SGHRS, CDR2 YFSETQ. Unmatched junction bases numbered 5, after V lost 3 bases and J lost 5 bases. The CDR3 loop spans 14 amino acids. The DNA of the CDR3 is TGCGCCAGCAGCTCCGGGACTACCAACAATGAGCAGTTCTTC. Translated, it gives CASSSGTTNNEQFF.

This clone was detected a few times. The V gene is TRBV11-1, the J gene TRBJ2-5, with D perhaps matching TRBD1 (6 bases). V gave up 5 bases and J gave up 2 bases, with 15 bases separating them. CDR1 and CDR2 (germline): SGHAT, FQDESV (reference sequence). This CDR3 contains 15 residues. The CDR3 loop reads CASSRRVRGQETQYF. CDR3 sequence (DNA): TGTGCCAGCAGCCGACGGGTCAGGGGACAAGAGACCCAGTACTTC.

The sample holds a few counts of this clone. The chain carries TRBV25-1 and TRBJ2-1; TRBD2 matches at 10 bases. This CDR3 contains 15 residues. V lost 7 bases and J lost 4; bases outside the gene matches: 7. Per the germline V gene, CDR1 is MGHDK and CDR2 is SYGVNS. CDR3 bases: TGTGCCAGCATTTCAAGCGGGGGGGATTACAATGAGCAGTTCTTC. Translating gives CASISSGGDYNEQFF.

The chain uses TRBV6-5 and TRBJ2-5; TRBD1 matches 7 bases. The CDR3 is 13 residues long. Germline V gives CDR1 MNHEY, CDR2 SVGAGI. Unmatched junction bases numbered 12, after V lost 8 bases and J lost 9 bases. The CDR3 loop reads CASEGQAVGAQYF. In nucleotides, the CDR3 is TGTGCCAGCGAAGGACAGGCCGTAGGGGCCCAGTACTTC.

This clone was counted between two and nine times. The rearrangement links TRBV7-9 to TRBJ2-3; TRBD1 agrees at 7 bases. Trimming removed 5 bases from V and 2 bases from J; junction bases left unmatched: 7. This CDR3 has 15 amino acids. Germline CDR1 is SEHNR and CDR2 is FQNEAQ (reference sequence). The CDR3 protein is CASSGRDRYTDTQYF. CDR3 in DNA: TGTGCCAGCAGCGGCCGGGACAGATACACAGATACGCAGTATTTT.

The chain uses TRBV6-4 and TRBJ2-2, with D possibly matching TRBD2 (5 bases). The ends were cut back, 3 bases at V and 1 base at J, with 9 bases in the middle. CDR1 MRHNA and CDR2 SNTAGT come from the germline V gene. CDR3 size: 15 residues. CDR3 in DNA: TGTGCCAGCAGTGAGATGAGCGGGAACACCGGGGAGCTGTTTTTT. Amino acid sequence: CASSEMSGNTGELFF.

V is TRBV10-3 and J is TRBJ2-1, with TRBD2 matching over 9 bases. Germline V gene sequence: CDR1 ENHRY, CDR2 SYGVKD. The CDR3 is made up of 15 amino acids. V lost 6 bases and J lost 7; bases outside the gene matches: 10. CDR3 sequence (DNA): TGTGCCATCAGAACGAGCGGGGGGCCCGGAAATGAGCAGTTCTTC. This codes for CAIRTSGGPGNEQFF.